This T cell receptor (beta chain) was captured in a study of cytomegalovirus exposure and HLA in healthy donors. It was with 60 Vbeta and 13 Jbeta primers that the PCR ran. Sequencing was performed with immunoSEQ multiplex PCR; in TCRdb, only in-frame clones are kept and a portion is missing. The sample holds around 110,000 clones, around 69% seen once. Material: PBMCs. This TCR was recovered from a man in his late teens or twenties in good health and CMV-seronegative.

The CDR3 nucleotides read TGTGCCAGCAGCCCCCGGAGGAGGGACCGGTACGACAATGAGCAGTTCTTC. This codes for CASSPRRRDRYDNEQFF. V is TRBV7-6 and J is TRBJ2-1, with D possibly being TRBD2 (6 bases). Germline assignment: CDR1 SGHVS and CDR2 FNYEAQ. This CDR3 has 17 amino acids. V was pared by 5 bases and J by 5 bases, with 22 bases between.